Following are 4 T cell receptor beta chains from one sample sequenced in a study of blood T cell repertoires in COVID-19. Profiled with immunoSEQ multiplex PCR; TCRdb holds only in-frame clones, not every one. The table includes under 130,000 clones, around four fifths detected once. Sequencing used peripheral blood. Receptors were obtained from a human donor in a cohort sampled during active COVID-19.

The chain carries TRBV30 and TRBJ1-3; 11 nucleotides match TRBD1. CDR3 length equals 14 residues. V was clipped by 2 bases and J by 6 bases; unmatched bases: 3. Germline lookup yields CDR1 GTSNPN and CDR2 SVGIG (reference sequence). The CDR3 region is CAWSSGQGENTIYF. In nucleotides, the CDR3 is TGTGCCTGGAGTTCGGGACAGGGGGAAAACACCATATATTTT.

The gene calls are TRBV9 and TRBJ2-3; TRBD2 aligns across 15 bases. Germline CDR1 is SGDLS and CDR2 is YYNGEE. The CDR3 length is 16 residues. Losses at the gene ends were 4 bases for V and 4 bases for J; bases not matched to a gene: 4. CDR3 coding DNA: TGTGCCAGCAGCACCCGGACTAGCGGGGGGGCAGATACGCAGTATTTT. This gives the protein CASSTRTSGGADTQYF.

As concerns this clone: This CDR3 is also generated by other DNA sequences in the sample. The chain combines TRBV6-2 or TRBV6-3 with TRBJ1-2; TRBD1 aligns across 8 bases. CDR1 is MNHEY, CDR2 SVGEGT, per germline. V was pared by 4 bases and J by 0 bases, with 1 base of the junction left unmatched. The CDR3 runs to 14 residues. The CDR3 DNA follows: TGTGCCAGCAGTTTACAGGGGGCTAACTATGGCTACACCTTC. This encodes CASSLQGANYGYTF.

This clone was recorded a few times. The chain employs TRBV11-2 and TRBJ1-1; 10 bases fit TRBD1. The length of the CDR3 is 15 residues. V lost 5 bases to trimming and J lost 4 bases; unmatched junction nucleotides: 7. In germline, CDR1 is SGHAT, CDR2 FQNNGV. The CDR3 bases are TGTGCCAGCAGCCTAAGACAGGGGGCGGGCACTGAAGCTTTCTTT. This gives the protein CASSLRQGAGTEAFF. Full variable domain (missing parts from reference TRBV11-2 and TRBJ1-1): EAGVAQSPRYKIIEKRQSVAFWCNPISGHATLYWYQQILGQGPKLLIQFQNNGVVDDSQLPKDRFSAERLKGVDSTLKIQPAKLEDSAVYLCASSLRQGAGTEAFFGQGTRLTVV.